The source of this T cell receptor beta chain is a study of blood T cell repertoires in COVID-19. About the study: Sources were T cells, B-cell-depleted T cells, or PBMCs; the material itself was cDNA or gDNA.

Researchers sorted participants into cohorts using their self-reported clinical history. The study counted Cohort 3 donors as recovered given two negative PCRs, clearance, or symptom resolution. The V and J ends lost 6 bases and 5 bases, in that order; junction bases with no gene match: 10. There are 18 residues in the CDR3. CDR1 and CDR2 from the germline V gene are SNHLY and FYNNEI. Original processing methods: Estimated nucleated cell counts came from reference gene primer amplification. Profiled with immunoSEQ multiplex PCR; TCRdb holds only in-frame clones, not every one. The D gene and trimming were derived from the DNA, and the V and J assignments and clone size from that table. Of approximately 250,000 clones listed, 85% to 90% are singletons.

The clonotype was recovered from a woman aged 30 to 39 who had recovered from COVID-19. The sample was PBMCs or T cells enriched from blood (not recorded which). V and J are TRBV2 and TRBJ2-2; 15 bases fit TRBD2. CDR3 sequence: CASRGLAGGPAETGELFF. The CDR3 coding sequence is TGTGCCAGCAGAGGACTAGCGGGAGGGCCCGCGGAGACCGGGGAGCTGTTTTTT.